The rows below give T cell receptor beta chains drawn from one sample of a study of T cells after yellow fever vaccination. TCRdb passed the 5' RACE reads through MiXCR, listing each CDR3 protein once. The data show roughly 330,000 distinct CDR3 sequences, with 4% seen just once and 20% to 30% held by the top ten. Sequencing was performed on PBMCs, taken 5 days after the yellow fever booster vaccination. These receptors were collected from a man aged 18 to 35 who received the YFV17D yellow fever vaccine. Each CDR3 is given without its conserved first and last residue. The order of the fields is V gene, CDR3 protein.

TRBV20-1 | SAQKSYEQY
TRBV29-1 | SGGQGSIGYT
TRBV10-3 | AISEGKQSSYNEQF
TRBV7-9 | ASRQSTRGYEQY
TRBV18 | ASSTQGADNEQF
TRBV28 | ASSPWGGQTDTQY
TRBV29-1 | SVGGPESTEAF
TRBV5-6 | ASSFEGSEQF
TRBV19 | ASSIGQGAYGYT
TRBV7-8 | ASSERGAYTDTQY
TRBV29-1 | SSPTGQVPGELF
TRBV5-1 | ASSLGSGGRPDTQY
TRBV5-1 | ASSWGLAGGLYNEQF
TRBV7-9 | ASSLAGAVEKLF
TRBV4-3 | ASRRGPNSPLH
TRBV11-2 | ASRRRSGVETQY
TRBV7-2 | ASSSVTWAGEQF
TRBV11-2 | ASSSIRGQGFYEQY
TRBV10-3 | AISDRRDSTEGYGYT
TRBV5-5 | ASSLGPRGFSTDTQY
TRBV15 | ATSTEQGGKTQY
TRBV5-1 | ASRPTSGGPNEQF
TRBV4-1 | ASSQGHTLGNQPQH
TRBV7-2 | ASRAWGPNTEAF
TRBV12-3/TRBV12-4 | ASSLAIPTGAQPQH
TRBV7-8 | ASSLDREGSYEQY
TRBV5-1 | ASRWRTGRTEAF
TRBV9 | ASSVSGTSGGELF
TRBV5-1 | ASSPQTGVIEAF
TRBV28 | ASSLLRGARTGELF
TRBV12-3/TRBV12-4 | ASGFRGVDTQY
TRBV11-2 | ASSFSDRRETQY
TRBV20-1 | SARDWEGDGNTIY
TRBV5-6 | ASSAEDSLTYNEQF